This passage covers 26 T cell receptor beta chains from one sample sequenced in a study of PD-1 blockade in classical Hodgkin lymphoma. Time point: cycle 4 day 1 (C4D1), after more than five weeks of nivolumab. Every patient relapsed after autologous stem cell transplantation, and brentuximab vedotin exposure varied. Profiling relied on immunoSEQ multiplex PCR, and the TCRdb table lists in-frame clones only, not all of them. There are about 64,000 clones in the sample; 91% occur only once, and over 9% lies in the top ten. This material consisted of peripheral blood mononuclear cells (PBMCs), taken before the fourth cycle of nivolumab. The receptors here all came from a human donor with classical Hodgkin lymphoma.

The chain joins TRBV12-5 to TRBJ2-7; D gene ambiguous. Germline loops: CDR1 LGHNT, CDR2 FRNRAP. The CDR3 length is 13 residues. The germline V and J ends were trimmed by 5 bases and 0 bases, with 8 bases remaining between them. Here the CDR3 reads CASGTAASYEQYF. The CDR3 DNA follows: TGTGCTAGTGGTACCGCAGCCTCCTACGAGCAGTACTTC.

The V call is TRBV11-2, the J call TRBJ1-6, with unresolved D. CDR3 length: 12 amino acids. With 8 bases removed from V and 5 bases from J, the gap between germline ends came to 7 bases. Germline V gives CDR1 SGHAT, CDR2 FQNNGV. The CDR3 loop reads CASGEDNSPLHF. CDR3 DNA: TGTGCCAGCGGGGAGGATAATTCACCCCTCCACTTT.

This chain uses TRBV9 with TRBJ2-7, with D possibly TRBD2 on 5 matching bases. The CDR3 runs to 16 residues. The germline V gene encodes CDR1 SGDLS and CDR2 YYNGEE. The germline V and J ends were trimmed by 0 bases and 2 bases, with 15 bases remaining between them. The DNA for the CDR3 is TGTGCCAGCAGCGTAGCTATCAAAGGGAGTCCCTACGAGCAGTACTTC. Amino acid sequence: CASSVAIKGSPYEQYF.

V gene TRBV19 combines with J gene TRBJ1-5; D is possibly TRBD1 (5 bases). The germline CDR1 and CDR2 sequences are LNHDA and SQIVND (reference sequence). The CDR3 is made up of 15 amino acids. The germline V and J ends were trimmed by 2 bases and 1 base, with 9 bases remaining between them. This CDR3 is CASSIRGASNQPQHF. CDR3 in DNA: TGTGCCAGTAGTATAAGGGGCGCGAGCAATCAGCCCCAGCATTTT.

J is TRBJ1-1 and V is TRBV13; D is undetermined. The germline V gene has CDR1 PRHDT and CDR2 FYEKMQ (reference sequence). The CDR3 is made up of 16 amino acids. The V gene lost 5 bases and the J gene lost 2 bases, with 18 bases spanning the gap. The chain's CDR3 is CASSLYTGPGNTEAFF. The DNA for the CDR3 is TGTGCCAGCAGCCTATATACCGGGCCTGGCAACACTGAAGCTTTCTTT.

In this sample, this clone turned up a few times. The chain employs TRBV5-5 and TRBJ1-1, with unresolved D. The CDR3 loop spans 14 amino acids. V was cut by 4 bases and J by 0 bases, with 10 bases left in between. Germline loops: CDR1 SGHKS, CDR2 YYEKEE (reference sequence). The CDR3 DNA reads as TGTGCCAGCAGCCCAGACGACATGAACACTGAAGCTTTCTTT. Translated, it gives CASSPDDMNTEAFF. The complete variable domain, with remaining parts taken from reference TRBV5-5 and TRBJ1-1, reads DAGVTQSPTHLIKTRGQQVTLRCSPISGHKSVSWYQQVLGQGPQFIFQYYEKEERGRGNFPDRFSARQFPNYSSELNVNALLLGDSALYLCASSPDDMNTEAFFGQGTRLTVV.

The rearrangement links TRBV18 to TRBJ1-6; D possibly corresponds to TRBD1 (5 bases). The V gene lost 3 bases and the J gene lost 7 bases, with 13 bases spanning the gap. The CDR3 sequence is 15 residues long. CDR1 and CDR2 from the germline V gene are KGHSH and LQKENI. CDR3 coding DNA: TGTGCCAGCTCACCTTCCGGGACTCTCAATTCACCCCTCCACTTT. Translating it yields CASSPSGTLNSPLHF. Full variable domain (rest looked up from reference TRBV18 and TRBJ1-6): NAGVMQNPRHLVRRRGQEARLRCSPMKGHSHVYWYRQLPEEGLKFMVYLQKENIIDESGMPKERFSAEFPKEGPSILRIQQVVRGDSAAYFCASSPSGTLNSPLHFGNGTRLTVT.

This chain links TRBV10-3 with TRBJ1-1; D gene uncertain. The CDR3 is made up of 16 amino acids. V was clipped by 7 bases and J by 5 bases, with 23 bases between them. Germline values: CDR1 ENHRY, CDR2 SYGVKD. The CDR3 here is CAIKKTGEVRGTEAFF. The CDR3 nucleotides read TGTGCCATCAAAAAAACTGGGGAAGTTAGAGGAACTGAAGCTTTCTTT.

V and J are TRBV6-1 and TRBJ2-3; 12 bases map to TRBD2. Germline CDR1 is MNHNS and CDR2 is SASEGT. The CDR3 is 15 amino acids. V lost 6 bases and J lost 6; bases outside the gene matches: 7. The CDR3 DNA reads as TGTGCCAGCAGCTCTAGCGGGGGGGTTTTGGATACGCAGTATTTT. Protein: CASSSSGGVLDTQYF.

This clone was recorded a few times. V usage is TRBV27 and J usage is TRBJ1-1; no definite D call. The CDR3 is 13 residues long. Germline CDR1 is MNHEY and CDR2 is SMNVEV (reference sequence). Trimming took off 3 bases at V and 1 base at J, with 6 bases between the two ends. The CDR3 nucleotides are TGTGCCAGCAGTTTTCCGGGGAACACTGAAGCTTTCTTT. It specifies CASSFPGNTEAFF.

The rearrangement joins TRBV13 to TRBJ2-5; a weak D match, TRBD2 (5 bases). This CDR3 is built from 15 residues. The germline CDR1 and CDR2 sequences are PRHDT and FYEKMQ (reference sequence). Trimming removed 5 bases from V and 6 bases from J, with 19 bases in between. The CDR3 protein is CASSGSGSQGKTQYF. CDR3 nucleotides: TGTGCCAGCAGCGGGAGCGGTTCCCAAGGGAAGACCCAGTACTTC.

The chain has TRBV29-1 and TRBJ2-2; TRBD1 matches at 10 bases. Germline V CDR1 and CDR2: SQVTM, ANQGSEA. The CDR3 loop spans 13 amino acids. The ends lost 7 bases at V and 3 bases at J; junction bases unmatched: 2. Here the CDR3 reads CSAGTGDTGELFF. CDR3 coding DNA: TGCAGCGCCGGGACAGGGGACACCGGGGAGCTGTTTTTT.

As DNA, the CDR3 is TGTGCCAGCAGCCCGGGGTTTGGAACAGATACGCAGTATTTT. Amino acids: CASSPGFGTDTQYF. V is TRBV11-2 and J is TRBJ2-3, with D possibly TRBD2 on 5 matching bases. The length of the CDR3 is 14 residues. Germline CDR1 SGHAT, CDR2 FQNNGV. V lost 5 bases and J 3 bases, leaving 12 bases between the germline ends.

V usage is TRBV27 and J usage is TRBJ2-3; D might be TRBD1 (5 bases). V lost 5 bases and J lost 5, with 11 bases in between. Germline CDR1 MNHEY, CDR2 SMNVEV (reference sequence). This CDR3 has 13 amino acids. The CDR3 DNA sequence: TGTGCCAGCAGTCTTGACAGTGAAGATACGCAGTATTTT. Its translation: CASSLDSEDTQYF.

The rearrangement links TRBV19 to TRBJ2-1; 12 nucleotides match TRBD2. The CDR3 has 20 amino acids. V trimming: 5 bases; J trimming: 2 bases; junction bases outside the gene matches: 16. Germline V gene data show CDR1 as LNHDA and CDR2 as SQIVND (reference sequence). The CDR3 DNA sequence: TGTGCCAGTAGTCCTCGCCCCCTTCGACTAGCGGGGGCCCCCTACAATGAGCAGTTCTTC. Translating gives CASSPRPLRLAGAPYNEQFF.

J is TRBJ1-2 and V is TRBV6-5, with a weak D call TRBD1 (6 bases). The germline V gene encodes CDR1 MNHEY and CDR2 SVGAGI. CDR3 size: 15 residues. V lost 0 bases and J lost 3, with 11 bases in between. CDR3 region: CASSYSWDTDYGYTF. The CDR3 bases are TGTGCCAGCAGTTACTCGTGGGACACCGACTATGGCTACACCTTC.

The V call is TRBV2, the J call TRBJ1-6; the D gene is possibly TRBD1 (5 bases). In germline, CDR1 is SNHLY, CDR2 FYNNEI. The CDR3 consists of 17 residues. The V end lost 3 bases, the J end lost 7 bases, and 19 bases lay between the germline ends. CDR3 protein: CASSDYLGRPGNSPLHF. CDR3 sequence (DNA): TGTGCCAGCAGTGATTATTTGGGACGGCCAGGAAATTCACCCCTCCACTTT.

This chain connects TRBV10-3 to TRBJ1-1, with D unclear. The germline CDR1 and CDR2 sequences are ENHRY and SYGVKD. The V gene lost 1 base and the J gene lost 4 bases, with 1 base spanning the gap. The CDR3 is made up of 11 amino acids. CDR3 in amino acids: CAISEFTEAFF. The CDR3, as DNA: TGTGCCATCAGTGAGTTCACTGAAGCTTTCTTT.

This chain connects TRBV7-8 to TRBJ2-2; 7 positions agree with TRBD1. V lost 4 bases, J lost 4 bases, and 9 bases stayed unmatched. The length of the CDR3 is 16 residues. In germline, CDR1 is SGHVS, CDR2 FQNEAQ. CDR3 residues: CASSSTTGLGTGELFF. The CDR3 DNA sequence: TGTGCCAGCAGCTCAACGACAGGGCTTGGCACCGGGGAGCTGTTTTTT. The variable domain in full, with the rest retrieved from reference TRBV7-8 and TRBJ2-2, is GAGVSQSPRYKVAKRGQDVALRCDPISGHVSLFWYQQALGQGPEFLTYFQNEAQLDKSGLPSDRFFAERPEGSVSTLKIQRTQQEDSAVYLCASSSTTGLGTGELFFGEGSRLTVL.

V is TRBV7-9 and J is TRBJ2-3, with D unclear. Between the trimmed V and J ends, which lost 3 bases and 8 bases, there was a span of 12 bases. There are 13 residues in the CDR3. Per the germline V gene, CDR1 is SEHNR and CDR2 is FQNEAQ (reference sequence). CDR3 nucleotide sequence: TGTGCCAGCAGCTTCCCGGTTCCGGGTACGCAGTATTTT. Protein: CASSFPVPGTQYF.

The V and J genes are TRBV7-2 and TRBJ2-7; D is ambiguous. Trimming removed 4 bases from V and 3 bases from J, with 10 bases in between. Germline V gene sequence: CDR1 SGHTA, CDR2 FQGNSA. CDR3 length: 13 residues. CDR3 nucleotides: TGTGCCAGCAGCTCCGACGGATACTACGAGCAGTACTTC. It yields the protein CASSSDGYYEQYF. The whole variable domain, remainder taken from reference TRBV7-2 and TRBJ2-7, is GAGVSQSPSNKVTEKGKDVELRCDPISGHTALYWYRQSLGQGLEFLIYFQGNSAPDKSGLPSDRFSAERTGGSVSTLTIQRTQQEDSAVYLCASSSDGYYEQYFGPGTRLTVT.

V usage is TRBV5-6 and J usage is TRBJ2-7; TRBD2 aligns across 8 bases. V lost 0 bases and J lost 2; bases outside the gene matches: 13. Germline V gives CDR1 SGHDT, CDR2 YYEEEE. CDR3 length: 18 amino acids. As DNA, the CDR3 is TGTGCCAGCAGCTTGGAGGGCGGGGGGATCGGGGAGCCCTACGAGCAGTACTTC. It specifies CASSLEGGGIGEPYEQYF.

The chain has TRBV29-1 and TRBJ1-2; D gene ambiguous. Germline loops: CDR1 SQVTM, CDR2 ANQGSEA. This CDR3 is built from 13 residues. Trimming removed 6 bases from V and 4 bases from J, with 15 bases in between. CDR3 nucleotide sequence: TGCAGCGTCCGCCCTGCGGGAGGCTATGGCTACACCTTC. It translates to CSVRPAGGYGYTF.

The chain is built from TRBV5-1 and TRBJ2-5; D possibly corresponds to TRBD2 (6 bases). The germline gives CDR1 SGHRS, CDR2 YFSETQ. CDR3 size: 16 residues. V lost 3 bases, J lost 4 bases, and 19 bases lay in between. The CDR3 sequence: CASSYRGHQGGETQYF. CDR3 sequence (DNA): TGCGCCAGCAGCTACCGGGGCCACCAGGGAGGAGAGACCCAGTACTTC.

The rearrangement uses TRBV6-1 and TRBJ1-1, with no clear D. This CDR3 has 13 amino acids. Germline V gene data show CDR1 as MNHNS and CDR2 as SASEGT. V was clipped by 7 bases and J by 1 base, with 10 bases between them. CDR3 in DNA: TGTGCCAGCACGCGTGGCAGGAACACTGAAGCTTTCTTT. As protein: CASTRGRNTEAFF.

J is TRBJ1-2 and V is TRBV19; tentatively, D is TRBD1 (5 bases). Looked up from germline, CDR1 is LNHDA and CDR2 is SQIVND (reference sequence). The V end was cut by 5 bases, the J end by 8 bases, with 12 bases between. This CDR3 contains 12 residues. This CDR3 reads CASSYQGLGYTF. The CDR3 bases are TGTGCCAGTAGTTATCAGGGTCTGGGCTACACCTTC.